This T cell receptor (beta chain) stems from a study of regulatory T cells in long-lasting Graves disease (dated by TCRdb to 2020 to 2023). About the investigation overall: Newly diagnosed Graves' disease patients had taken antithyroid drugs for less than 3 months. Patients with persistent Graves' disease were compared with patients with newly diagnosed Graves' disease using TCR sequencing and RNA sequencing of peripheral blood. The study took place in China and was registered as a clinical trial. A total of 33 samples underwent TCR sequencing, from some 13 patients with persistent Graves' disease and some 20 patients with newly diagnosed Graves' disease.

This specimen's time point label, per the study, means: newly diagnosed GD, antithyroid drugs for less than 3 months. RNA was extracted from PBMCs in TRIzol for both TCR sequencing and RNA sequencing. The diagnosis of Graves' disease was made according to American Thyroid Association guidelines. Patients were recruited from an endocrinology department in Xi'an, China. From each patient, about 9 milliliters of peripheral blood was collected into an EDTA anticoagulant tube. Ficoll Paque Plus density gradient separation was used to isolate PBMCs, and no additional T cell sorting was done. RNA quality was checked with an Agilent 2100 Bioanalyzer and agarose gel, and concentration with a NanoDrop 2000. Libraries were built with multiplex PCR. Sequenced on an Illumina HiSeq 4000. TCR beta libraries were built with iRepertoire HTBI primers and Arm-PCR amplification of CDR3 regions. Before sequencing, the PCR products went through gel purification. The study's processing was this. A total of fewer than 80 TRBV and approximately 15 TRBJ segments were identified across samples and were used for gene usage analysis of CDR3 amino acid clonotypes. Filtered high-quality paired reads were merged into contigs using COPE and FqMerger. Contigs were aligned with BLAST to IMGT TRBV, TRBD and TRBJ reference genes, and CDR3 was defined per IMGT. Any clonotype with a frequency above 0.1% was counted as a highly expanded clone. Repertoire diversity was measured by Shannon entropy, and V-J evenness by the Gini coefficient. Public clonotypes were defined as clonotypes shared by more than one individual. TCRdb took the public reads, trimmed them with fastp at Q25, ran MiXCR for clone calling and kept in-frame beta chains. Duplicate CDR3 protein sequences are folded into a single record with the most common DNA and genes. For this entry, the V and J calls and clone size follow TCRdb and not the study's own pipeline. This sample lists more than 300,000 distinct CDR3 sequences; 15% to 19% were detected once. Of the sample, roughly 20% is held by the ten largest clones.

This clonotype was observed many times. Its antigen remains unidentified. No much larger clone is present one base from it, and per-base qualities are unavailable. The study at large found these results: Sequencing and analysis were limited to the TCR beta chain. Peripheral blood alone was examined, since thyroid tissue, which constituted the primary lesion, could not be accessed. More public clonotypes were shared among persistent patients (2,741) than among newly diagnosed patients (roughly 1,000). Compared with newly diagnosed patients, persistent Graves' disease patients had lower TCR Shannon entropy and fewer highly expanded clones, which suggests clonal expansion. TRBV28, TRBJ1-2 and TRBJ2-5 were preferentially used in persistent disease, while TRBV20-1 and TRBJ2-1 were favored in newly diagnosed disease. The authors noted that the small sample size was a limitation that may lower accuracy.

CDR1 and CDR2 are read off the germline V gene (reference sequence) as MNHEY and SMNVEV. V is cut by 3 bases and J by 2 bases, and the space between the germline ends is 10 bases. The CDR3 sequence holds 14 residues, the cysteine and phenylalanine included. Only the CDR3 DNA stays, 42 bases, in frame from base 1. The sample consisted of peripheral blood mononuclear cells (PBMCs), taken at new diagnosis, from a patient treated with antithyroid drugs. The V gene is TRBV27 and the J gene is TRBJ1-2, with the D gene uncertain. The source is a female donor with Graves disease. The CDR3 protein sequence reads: CASSLSAINYGYTF. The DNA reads TGTGCCAGCAGTTTGAGTGCGATCAACTATGGCTACACCTTC.